This TCR beta chain is drawn from a study of graft-versus-host responses after intestinal transplantation (dated by TCRdb to the early 2020s). Context from the whole study: The transplants that recipients got were multivisceral, liver-intestinal, or isolated intestinal. Every recipient was given anti-thymocyte globulin induction, then maintenance tacrolimus and steroids for around three years. Bulk TCR-beta CDR3 sequencing was used to track graft-versus-host and host-versus-graft alloreactive T cell clones in the graft, circulation and bone marrow after intestinal transplantation. To identify alloreactive clones, pre-transplant mixed lymphocyte reaction products were sequenced and compared with unstimulated pre-transplant donor and recipient T cells. A cohort of some 24 intestinal transplant recipients, including one retransplant, was enrolled, and a few patients lacking pretransplant specimens were excluded. A peak of at least 4% donor T cells among recipient peripheral blood mononuclear cells was the definition used for donor T cell macrochimerism. Samples from a few later patients were sequenced in-house on an Illumina MiSeq with MiXCR processing rather than by the commercial service. What the work shows at the level of the full study, not this receptor alone: Early after transplant, peak levels of circulating GvH clones were found to be associated with declines in HvG clones. Patients with donor T cell macrochimerism had high GvH to HvG T cell clonal ratios in their allografts. GvH clones were detected in recipient bone marrow, and some of these GvH clones were observed earlier in ileal mucosa or blood, consistent with an intestinal mucosal origin. The conclusions were limited by the relatively low number and heterogeneity of the intestinal transplant patients.

Library preparation was by the immunoSEQ multiplex PCR assay. In most patients, genomic DNA was isolated using the Qiagen DNeasy Blood and Tissue Kit and sent frozen to Adaptive Biotechnologies for TCR sequencing. Adaptive Biotechnologies carried out high-throughput TCR-beta CDR3 sequencing of genomic DNA for most patients. In the authors' own workflow: Adaptive's ImmunoSEQ software was the source of the TCR sequencing data for 18 patients, while a few other patients were processed with MiXCR and VDJtools. CD4 versus CD8 sorting errors were corrected by removing sequences found in both subsets at a frequency ratio below 5:1. CDR3 nucleotide sequences shared by donor and recipient were removed because the origin of these sequences could not be assigned. To count as alloreactive, a clone needed at least 2-fold expansion over unstimulated cells and a minimum CFSE-low frequency of 0.002% (template counts) or 0.001% (read counts). A clone was considered mappable if detected in the sequenced pre-transplant spleen, lymph node, or MLR CFSE-low populations of the donor or recipient. Cumulative frequency of alloreactive clones was calculated as a percentage of all sequences weighted by copy number. The clones in this table, taken by TCRdb from immuneACCESS, are in-frame only. Not every clone is retained; where verified, under half of the shortfall comes from an unresolved V gene, and the cause of the rest is unknown. V and J calls and clone size are copied from that table; D and trimming were computed from the DNA. Within this sample are 99,000 or so clones, with 85% to 95% of them counted one time only. The top ten clones comprise over 0.055% of the sample.

V drops 4 bases and J drops 8 bases, leaving 15 bases in between. CDR3 length: 15 amino acids, cysteine to phenylalanine. The read is trimmed to its CDR3 DNA, 45 bases read in frame from base 1. CDR1 is given as MNHEY and CDR2 as SMNVEV, both from the germline V gene (reference sequence). The time point label, as the study defines it: cells obtained before transplantation from donor or recipient. CD3+CD4+ and CD3+CD8+ populations were FACS-sorted from unstimulated pre-transplant donor and recipient cells taken from spleen or lymph nodes. Concerning this clone: The specificity of this receptor is unknown. Qualities for individual bases were not recorded, and no much larger clone is one base off.

Here the sequenced sample was unstimulated CD8+ T cells sorted from spleen or lymph node cells, taken before transplant. The rearrangement joined TRBV27 to TRBJ1-6; TRBD1 could be the D gene, as 6 bases match. The sequence was collected from a human donor who was the organ donor for an intestinal transplant. This receptor carries the CDR3 CASSSTQGPYSPLHF. The bases are TGTGCCAGCAGTTCCACACAGGGCCCGTATTCACCCCTCCACTTT.